Below, 14 T cell receptor beta chains from the same sample are listed, as sequenced in a study of shared clonotypes between healthy human individuals. The method was immunoSEQ multiplex PCR; TCRdb's version includes in-frame clones alone and lacks a portion of them. The sample carries 650,000 to 750,000 clones, 72% recorded once. Sequencing input: memory CD4+ T cells sorted from blood. The sample's subset: CD45RA-negative fraction. These receptors originate from a woman aged 30 to 39 in good health.

The gene calls are TRBV19 and TRBJ2-5, with 11 bases identical to TRBD2. The DNA matches TRBJ2-7 better at its end, which makes the J call doubtful. CDR1 LNHDA and CDR2 SQIVND come from the germline V gene (reference sequence). This CDR3 comprises 16 residues. CDR3 coding DNA: TGTGCCAGTAGTATGGGGCTAGCGGGAGGAACCTACGAGCAGTACTTC. Its translation: CASSMGLAGGTYEQYF.

The J gene is TRBJ2-7, the V gene TRBV28; TRBD2 matches at 8 bases. Trimming removed 6 bases from V and 6 bases from J; junction bases left unmatched: 7. Germline V gene data show CDR1 as MDHEN and CDR2 as SYDVKM. CDR3 length: 13 residues. This CDR3 is CASREGTRGEQYF. The CDR3 DNA sequence: TGTGCCAGCAGAGAAGGGACTAGGGGCGAGCAGTACTTC.

The chain combines TRBV29-1 with TRBJ2-1; 10 positions agree with TRBD2. CDR1 and CDR2 (germline): SQVTM, ANQGSEA. CDR3 length: 15 residues. V shed 4 bases, J shed 4 bases, and the junction held 7 bases outside the gene matches. DNA of the CDR3: TGCAGCGTTGTAAGGACTAGCGGATTGTACAATGAGCAGTTCTTC. It yields the protein CSVVRTSGLYNEQFF.

The chain couples TRBV30 to TRBJ1-2; 7 nucleotides match TRBD1. J lost 4 bases, V lost 3 bases, and 5 bases had no gene match. Germline CDR1 GTSNPN, CDR2 SVGIG (reference sequence). This CDR3 has 13 amino acids. CDR3 sequence (DNA): TGTGCCTGGAGCTCAGGGGGTTCCTATGGCTACACCTTC. It codes for CAWSSGGSYGYTF. Full variable domain (outside the CDR3, taken from reference TRBV30 and TRBJ1-2): SQTIHQWPATLVQPVGSPLSLECTVEGTSNPNLYWYRQAAGRGLQLLFYSVGIGQISSEVPQNLSASRPQDRQFILSSKKLLLSDSGFYLCAWSSGGSYGYTFGSGTRLTVV.

This clone was recorded once. Other DNA variants within this sample encode the same CDR3. The chain joins TRBV2 to TRBJ2-5; D remains ambiguous. Germline values: CDR1 SNHLY, CDR2 FYNNEI. This CDR3 spans 12 amino acids. Trimming cost V 3 bases and J 5 bases, with 7 bases left between them. The CDR3 region has the DNA TGTGCCAGCAGTGAGCGCCGGGAGACCCAGTACTTC. Translated: CASSERRETQYF.

The gene calls are TRBV27 and TRBJ1-4; D is undetermined. With 3 bases removed from V and 7 bases from J, the gap between germline ends came to 12 bases. The CDR3 runs to 14 residues. Germline CDR1 is MNHEY and CDR2 is SMNVEV (reference sequence). The CDR3 nucleotides are TGTGCCAGCAGTTTGACGGCCTGGGGTGAAAAACTGTTTTTT. This translates into CASSLTAWGEKLFF.

The chain carries TRBV10-1 and TRBJ2-3, with 8 bases aligning to TRBD2. Germline CDR1 is WNHNN and CDR2 is SYGVQD (reference sequence). The ends lost 3 bases at V and 4 bases at J; junction bases unmatched: 15. This CDR3 region has 18 residues. The CDR3 loop is CASSDLPGTGGPSDTQYF. In DNA form, the CDR3 reads TGCGCCAGCAGTGACCTTCCGGGAACGGGAGGGCCCTCAGATACGCAGTATTTT.

As regards this clone: The same CDR3 is also encoded by other DNA sequences in this sample. The J gene is TRBJ2-1, the V gene TRBV6-6, with D perhaps matching TRBD1 or TRBD2 (7 bases each). The CDR3 is made up of 15 amino acids. Germline V CDR1 and CDR2: MNHNY, SVGAGI (reference sequence). Trimming stripped 0 bases from V and 7 bases from J, with 13 bases between. CDR3 coding DNA: TGTGCCAGCAGTTACTCCAGGCAGGGGGGGAATGAGCAGTTCTTC. Its translation is CASSYSRQGGNEQFF.

The CDR3, as DNA: TGTGCCAGCAGTGAAGAGGTGACCTCCTACAATGAGCAGTTCTTC. This sequence encodes CASSEEVTSYNEQFF. J is TRBJ2-1 and V is TRBV6-1; D gene ambiguous. Between the trimmed V and J ends, which lost 1 base and 0 bases, there was a span of 7 bases. This CDR3 has 15 residues. Germline V gene lookup returns CDR1 MNHNS and CDR2 SASEGT.

The chain is built from TRBV11-3 and TRBJ2-5; D is perhaps TRBD1 (6 bases). The V end was cut by 4 bases, the J end by 5 bases, with 11 bases between. The germline CDR1 and CDR2 sequences are SGHNT and YENEEA. This CDR3 spans 13 amino acids. The CDR3 loop is CASSYNRAETQYF. The CDR3 region has the DNA TGTGCCAGCAGCTACAACAGGGCGGAGACCCAGTACTTC. The complete variable domain, with remaining parts taken from reference TRBV11-3 and TRBJ2-5, reads EAGVVQSPRYKIIEKKQPVAFWCNPISGHNTLYWYLQNLGQGPELLIRYENEEAVDDSQLPKDRFSAERLKGVDSTLKIQPAELGDSAVYLCASSYNRAETQYFGPGTRLLVL.

The gene calls are TRBV7-2 and TRBJ2-7; D unclear. Germline assignment: CDR1 SGHTA and CDR2 FQGNSA. The V end was cut by 5 bases, the J end by 7 bases, with 21 bases between. The CDR3 covers 15 residues. The CDR3 DNA reads TGTGCCAGCAGCCCGGTGGCGCTCCTCCCAAAGGAGCAGTACTTC. Protein sequence: CASSPVALLPKEQYF.

This chain connects TRBV5-4 to TRBJ1-3; maybe TRBD1 (6 bases). The germline CDR1 and CDR2 sequences are SGHNT and YYREEE (reference sequence). Trimming cost V 5 bases and J 2 bases, with 14 bases left between them. CDR3 length: 15 amino acids. CDR3 region: CASSQDQGTGNTIYF. The DNA for the CDR3 is TGTGCCAGCAGTCAGGACCAGGGGACTGGAAACACCATATATTTT.

CDR3 bases: TGTGCCAGCAGTGAAGCGGCAGGGGCTAACACTGAAGCTTTCTTT. This gives the protein CASSEAAGANTEAFF. The gene calls are TRBV6-1 and TRBJ1-1; weak D call: TRBD1 (6 bases). Trimming cost V 0 bases and J 2 bases, with 10 bases left between them. This CDR3 is built from 15 residues. Looked up from germline, CDR1 is MNHNS and CDR2 is SASEGT.

The rearrangement uses TRBV19 and TRBJ1-4; the match to TRBD1 covers 8 bases. The CDR3 is 15 amino acids. The V gene end was trimmed by 5 bases and the J gene end by 8 bases; junction bases not matched to a gene: 10. Germline V lookup: CDR1 LNHDA, CDR2 SQIVND (reference sequence). Here the CDR3 DNA reads TGTGCCAGTAGTTCCTCCGGGACAGGCCGCGAAAAACTGTTTTTT. The encoded protein is CASSSSGTGREKLFF.